This T cell receptor (beta chain) was identified in a study of CD8+ T cells in alopecia areata. Study as a whole: Disease severity was quantified as SALT score of affected scalp area.

Treatment described: oral pan-JAK inhibitor, 5-10 mg twice daily. CDR1 LNHDA and CDR2 SQIVND come from the germline V gene (reference sequence). This CDR3 is built from 14 residues. With V trimmed by 5 bases and J by 0 bases, 4 bases remained unmatched. Study conclusions and caveats: Among the 100 top clones, expanded CD8+ clones, like scalp clonality, were significantly decreased by tofacitinib.

The table lists this clone with a few counts. Its antigen is unidentified. RNA extraction was followed by reverse transcription into cDNA, which acted as the sequencing template. Sequencing was performed with immunoSEQ multiplex PCR; in TCRdb, only in-frame clones are kept and a portion is missing. The sample contains approximately 110,000 clones, roughly 50% of which appear only once. The clonotype was recovered from a human donor with alopecia areata. Sequencing used CD8+ T cells sorted from blood, obtained at week 24, from a patient treated with tofacitinib. This chain connects TRBV19 to TRBJ2-7, with 7 nucleotides matching TRBD1. CDR3 nucleotide sequence: TGTGCCAGTAGTTCACGGGACAGCTCCTACGAGCAGTACTTC. Amino acids: CASSSRDSSYEQYF.